This is a list of T cell receptor beta chains from one sample in a study of shared clonotypes between healthy human individuals. Method: immunoSEQ multiplex PCR; TCRdb's copy keeps in-frame clones and lacks some. The sample records under 2.5 million clones, 85% to 95% being singletons. The sequencing input was naive CD4+ T cells from PBMCs. The receptors were sampled from a young man in good health. Some clones in this sample may be carry-over from other donors' samples. CDR3s include the opening cysteine and the closing phenylalanine or tryptophan. A D gene is named only where the DNA matches it firmly. Rows give clone size only sometimes, using once, few, many, or a class for an expanded clone.

TRBJ2-7,TRBV7-2,TRBD2,once,CASSERREGPKVGSYEQYF,TGTGCCAGCAGCGAAAGGCGGGAGGGCCCCAAAGTAGGCTCCTACGAGCAGTACTTC
TRBJ2-7,TRBV15,TRBD1,-,CATSSRDRTYEQYF,TGTGCCACCAGCAGCCGGGACAGAACCTACGAGCAGTACTTC
TRBJ1-2,TRBV11-2,-,-,CASSLRQALWGYTF,TGTGCCAGCAGCTTAAGACAGGCCTTGTGGGGCTACACCTTC
TRBJ2-1,TRBV4-3,-,-,CASSQESGPYNEQFF,TGCGCCAGCAGCCAAGAATCAGGGCCCTACAATGAGCAGTTCTTC
TRBJ2-1,TRBV7-9,-,-,CASSPRAEQFF,TGTGCCAGCAGTCCGAGAGCAGAGCAGTTCTTC
TRBJ1-1,TRBV7-9,-,-,CATLFQGVTEAFF,TGTGCCACCCTCTTTCAAGGGGTCACTGAAGCTTTCTTT
TRBJ2-5,TRBV5-1,TRBD2,-,CASSLSLGLAVETQYF,TGCGCCAGCAGCTTGAGTCTTGGACTAGCGGTGGAGACCCAGTACTTC
TRBJ2-7,TRBV2,TRBD2,-,CASSGPLATSGRKYF,TGTGCCAGCAGTGGGCCGCTCGCGACTAGCGGGAGAAAGTACTTC
TRBJ2-1,TRBV10-3,-,-,CAISERGPSSNEQFF,TGTGCCATCAGTGAAAGGGGCCCCTCCTCAAATGAGCAGTTCTTC
TRBJ1-3,TRBV4-1,-,-,CASRATEGSGNTIYF,TGCGCCAGCAGGGCCACTGAGGGCTCTGGAAACACCATATATTTT
TRBJ2-7,TRBV5-1,-,few,CASSLSAQGAGEQYF,TGCGCCAGCAGCTTGAGTGCCCAGGGCGCTGGGGAGCAGTACTTC
TRBJ1-1,TRBV5-1,-,-,CASSRENRENTEAFF,TGCGCCAGCAGCCGGGAAAACAGAGAAAACACTGAAGCTTTCTTT
TRBJ2-1,TRBV5-1,TRBD1,-,CASSLGTGASNEQFF,TGCGCCAGCAGCTTAGGGACAGGGGCCTCCAATGAGCAGTTCTTC
TRBJ2-3,TRBV12-1,-,-,CASSPPGLATDTQYF,TGTGCCAGCAGCCCTCCGGGACTAGCAACCGATACGCAGTATTTT
TRBJ1-1,TRBV5-1,-,-,CASSLEQNTEAFF,TGCGCCAGCAGCTTGGAACAAAACACTGAAGCTTTCTTT
TRBJ1-1,TRBV7-9,TRBD1,-,CASSRQGGGTEAFF,TGTGCCAGCAGCCGACAGGGAGGGGGCACTGAAGCTTTCTTT
TRBJ1-1,TRBV10-3,TRBD1,-,CTISATGLNTEAFF,TGTACCATCAGTGCGACAGGGCTGAACACTGAAGCTTTCTTT
TRBJ2-1,TRBV6-5,-,-,CASRDGSSYNEQFF,TGTGCCAGCAGGGACGGAAGCTCCTACAATGAGCAGTTCTTC
TRBJ1-2,TRBV2,-,-,CASSVEGSYGYTF,TGTGCCAGCAGTGTTGAGGGTTCCTATGGCTACACCTTC
TRBJ2-6,TRBV28,-,-,CASSWPPENPSGANVLTF,TGTGCCAGCAGTTGGCCCCCCGAAAACCCATCTGGGGCCAACGTCCTGACTTTC
TRBJ1-5,TRBV7-9,-,-,CASSPLGDSNQPQHF,TGTGCCAGCAGTCCCCTAGGGGACAGCAATCAGCCCCAGCATTTT
TRBJ2-1,TRBV18,TRBD2,-,CASSPVSTILAGTGNEQFF,TGTGCCAGCTCACCAGTCAGTACTATTCTAGCGGGAACTGGGAATGAGCAGTTCTTC
TRBJ1-5,TRBV9,-,-,CASSADSGTWDQPQHF,TGTGCCAGCAGCGCGGATTCCGGGACTTGGGATCAGCCCCAGCATTTT
TRBJ1-5,TRBV7-2,-,-,CASSLVGVRVGNQPQHF,TGTGCCAGCAGCTTAGTAGGCGTCAGGGTAGGCAATCAGCCCCAGCATTTT
TRBJ2-1,TRBV19,-,-,CASSWGGQTYNEQFF,TGTGCCAGTAGTTGGGGTGGACAGACCTACAATGAGCAGTTCTTC
TRBJ1-1,TRBV10-1,-,-,CASSESVGPDTEAFF,TGCGCCAGCAGTGAGTCGGTCGGCCCGGACACTGAAGCTTTCTTT
TRBJ2-1,TRBV27,-,-,CASALTGETYNEQFF,TGTGCCAGCGCCCTAACCGGGGAAACCTACAATGAGCAGTTCTTC
TRBJ2-2,TRBV7-2,-,-,CAIGGTGELFF,TGTGCCATAGGGGGGACCGGGGAGCTGTTTTTT
TRBJ2-7,TRBV11-2,-,-,CASSRRDPGVSYEQYF,TGTGCCAGCAGCAGACGGGACCCGGGGGTTTCCTACGAGCAGTACTTC
TRBJ1-1,TRBV6-5,-,-,CASSYYWGDTEAFF,TGTGCCAGCAGTTATTATTGGGGGGACACTGAAGCTTTCTTT
TRBJ2-1,TRBV7-9,TRBD2,-,CASSFRTSGANEQFF,TGTGCCAGCAGCTTTCGGACTAGCGGGGCCAATGAGCAGTTCTTC
TRBJ2-3,TRBV11-2,TRBD1,once,CASSLWTGPTDTQYF,TGTGCCAGCAGCCTATGGACAGGGCCTACAGATACGCAGTATTTT
TRBJ1-4,TRBV7-2,-,-,CASSLVPGVVAEKLFF,TGTGCCAGCAGCTTAGTCCCAGGGGTTGTAGCTGAAAAACTGTTTTTT
TRBJ1-2,TRBV9,-,-,CASSEGISLGGYTF,TGTGCCAGCAGCGAGGGGATCTCTTTAGGTGGCTACACCTTC
TRBJ1-1,TRBV18,TRBD1,-,CASSPRETGGVTEAFF,TGTGCCAGCTCACCAAGGGAAACAGGGGGAGTCACTGAAGCTTTCTTT
TRBJ2-5,TRBV28,TRBD2,-,CASSGTSNSKSGTQYF,TGTGCCAGCAGTGGGACTAGCAACAGTAAATCGGGGACCCAGTACTTC
TRBJ2-3,TRBV6-6,-,-,CASRDSGTSTDTQYF,TGTGCCAGCAGAGACAGCGGTACTAGCACAGATACGCAGTATTTT